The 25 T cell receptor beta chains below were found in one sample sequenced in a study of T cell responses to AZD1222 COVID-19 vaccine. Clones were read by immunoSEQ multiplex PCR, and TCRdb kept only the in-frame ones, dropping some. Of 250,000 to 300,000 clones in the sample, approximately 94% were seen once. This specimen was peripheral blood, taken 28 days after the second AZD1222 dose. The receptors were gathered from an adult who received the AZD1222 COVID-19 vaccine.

CDR3 protein: CASSRRGGRSSYEQYF. The CDR3 nucleotides read TGTGCCAGCAGCCGTAGGGGGGGGAGGAGCTCCTACGAGCAGTACTTC. The chain uses TRBV27 and TRBJ2-7, with D perhaps TRBD2 (7 bases). Germline CDR1 reads MNHEY; CDR2 reads SMNVEV (reference sequence). Trimming removed 6 bases from V and 0 bases from J, with 18 bases in between. The CDR3 loop spans 16 amino acids.

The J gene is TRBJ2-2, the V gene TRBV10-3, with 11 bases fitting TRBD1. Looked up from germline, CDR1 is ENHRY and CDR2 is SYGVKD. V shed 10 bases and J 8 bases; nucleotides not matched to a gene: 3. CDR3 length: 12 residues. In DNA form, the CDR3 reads TGTGCCACCGGACAGGGGGCTGGGGAGCTGTTTTTT. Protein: CATGQGAGELFF.

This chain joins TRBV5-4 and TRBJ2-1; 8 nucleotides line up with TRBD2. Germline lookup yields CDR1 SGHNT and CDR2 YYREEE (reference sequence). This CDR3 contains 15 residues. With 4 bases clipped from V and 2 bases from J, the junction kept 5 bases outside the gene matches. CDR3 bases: TGTGCCAGCAGCCAGGGACTAGGGGCCTACAATGAGCAGTTCTTC. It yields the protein CASSQGLGAYNEQFF.

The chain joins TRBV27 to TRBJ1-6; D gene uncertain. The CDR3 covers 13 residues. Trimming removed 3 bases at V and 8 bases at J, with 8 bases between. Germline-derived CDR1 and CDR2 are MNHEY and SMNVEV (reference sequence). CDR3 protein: CASSFRDHSPLHF. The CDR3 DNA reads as TGTGCCAGCAGTTTCCGGGATCATTCACCCCTCCACTTT.

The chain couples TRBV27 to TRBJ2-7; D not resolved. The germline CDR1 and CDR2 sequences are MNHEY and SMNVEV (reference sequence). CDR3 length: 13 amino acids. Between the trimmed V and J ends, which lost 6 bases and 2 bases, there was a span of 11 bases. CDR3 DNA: TGTGCCAGCAGCCTTAGGCAGACCTACGAGCAGTACTTC. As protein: CASSLRQTYEQYF.

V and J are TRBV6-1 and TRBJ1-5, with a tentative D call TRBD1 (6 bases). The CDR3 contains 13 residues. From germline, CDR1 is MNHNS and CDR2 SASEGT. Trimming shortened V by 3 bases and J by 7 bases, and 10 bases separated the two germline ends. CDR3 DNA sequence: TGTGCCAGCAGTGAGGGGGGCGGGCAGCCCCAGCATTTT. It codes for CASSEGGGQPQHF.

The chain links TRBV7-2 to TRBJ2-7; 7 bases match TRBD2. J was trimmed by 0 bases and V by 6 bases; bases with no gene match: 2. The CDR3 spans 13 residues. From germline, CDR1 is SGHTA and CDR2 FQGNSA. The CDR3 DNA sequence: TGTGCCAGCAGGAGCGGGAACTCCTACGAGCAGTACTTC. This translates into CASRSGNSYEQYF.

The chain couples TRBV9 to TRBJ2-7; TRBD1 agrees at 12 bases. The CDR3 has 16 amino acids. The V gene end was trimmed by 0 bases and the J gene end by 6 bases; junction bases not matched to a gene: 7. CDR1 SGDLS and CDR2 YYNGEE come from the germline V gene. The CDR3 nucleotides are TGTGCCAGCAGCGTAGATCCCGGGACAGGGGGCGCCGAGCAGTACTTC. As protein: CASSVDPGTGGAEQYF.

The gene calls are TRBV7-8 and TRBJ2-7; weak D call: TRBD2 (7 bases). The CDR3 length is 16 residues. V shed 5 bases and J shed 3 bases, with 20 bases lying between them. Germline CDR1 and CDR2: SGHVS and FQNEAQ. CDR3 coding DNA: TGTGCCAGCAGCGCGCAGGGGAGCGGGAATTTCTACGAGCAGTACTTC. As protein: CASSAQGSGNFYEQYF. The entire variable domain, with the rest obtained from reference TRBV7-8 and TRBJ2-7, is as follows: GAGVSQSPRYKVAKRGQDVALRCDPISGHVSLFWYQQALGQGPEFLTYFQNEAQLDKSGLPSDRFFAERPEGSVSTLKIQRTQQEDSAVYLCASSAQGSGNFYEQYFGPGTRLTVT.

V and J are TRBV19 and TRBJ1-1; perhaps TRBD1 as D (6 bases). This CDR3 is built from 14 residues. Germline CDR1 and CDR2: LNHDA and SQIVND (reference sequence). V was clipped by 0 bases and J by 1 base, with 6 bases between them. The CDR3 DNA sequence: TGTGCCAGTAGTATAGAGGGGGCGAACACTGAAGCTTTCTTT. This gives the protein CASSIEGANTEAFF.

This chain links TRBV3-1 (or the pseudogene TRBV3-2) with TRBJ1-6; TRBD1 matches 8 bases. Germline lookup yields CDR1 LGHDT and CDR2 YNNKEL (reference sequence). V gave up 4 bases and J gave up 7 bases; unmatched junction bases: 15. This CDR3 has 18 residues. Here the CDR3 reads CASSPPGQALVRNSPLHF. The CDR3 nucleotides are TGTGCCAGCAGCCCGCCGGGACAGGCTCTCGTTAGGAATTCACCCCTCCACTTT.

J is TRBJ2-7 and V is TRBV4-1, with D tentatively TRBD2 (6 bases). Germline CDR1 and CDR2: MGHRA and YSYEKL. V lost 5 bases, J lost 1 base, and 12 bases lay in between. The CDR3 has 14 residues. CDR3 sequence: CASSLGLQSYEQYF. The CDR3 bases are TGCGCCAGCAGCTTGGGACTGCAATCCTACGAGCAGTACTTC.

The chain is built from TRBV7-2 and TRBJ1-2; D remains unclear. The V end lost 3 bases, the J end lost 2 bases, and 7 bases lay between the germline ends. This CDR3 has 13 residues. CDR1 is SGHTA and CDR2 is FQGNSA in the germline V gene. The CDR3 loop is CASSFLDNYGYTF. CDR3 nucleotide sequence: TGTGCCAGCAGCTTCCTAGACAACTATGGCTACACCTTC.

Here the CDR3 reads CASSQEVTSGVTGELFF. CDR3 nucleotide sequence: TGTGCCAGCAGCCAAGAAGTGACTAGCGGGGTTACCGGGGAGCTGTTTTTT. The V and J genes are TRBV14 and TRBJ2-2, with 11 positions matching TRBD2. The CDR3 contains 17 residues. V dropped 0 bases and J dropped 5; count of bases not matched to a gene: 5. CDR1 is SGHDN, CDR2 FVKESK, per germline. Supplemented by reference TRBV14 and TRBJ2-2, the full variable domain reads EAGVTQFPSHSVIEKGQTVTLRCDPISGHDNLYWYRRVMGKEIKFLLHFVKESKQDESGMPNNRFLAERTGGTYSTLKVQPAELEDSGVYFCASSQEVTSGVTGELFFGEGSRLTVL.

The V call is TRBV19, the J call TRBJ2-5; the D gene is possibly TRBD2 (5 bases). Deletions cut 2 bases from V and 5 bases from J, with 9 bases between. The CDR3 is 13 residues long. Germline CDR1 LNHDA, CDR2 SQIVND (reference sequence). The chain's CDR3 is CASSIRGSETQYF. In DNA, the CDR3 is TGTGCCAGTAGTATAAGAGGGAGTGAGACCCAGTACTTC.

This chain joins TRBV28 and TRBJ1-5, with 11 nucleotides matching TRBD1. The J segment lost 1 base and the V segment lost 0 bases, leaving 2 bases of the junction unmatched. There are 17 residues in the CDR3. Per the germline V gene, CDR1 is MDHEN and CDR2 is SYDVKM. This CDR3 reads CASSLWGDRGSNQPQHF. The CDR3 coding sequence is TGTGCCAGCAGTTTATGGGGGGACAGGGGGAGCAATCAGCCCCAGCATTTT. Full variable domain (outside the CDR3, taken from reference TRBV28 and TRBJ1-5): DVKVTQSSRYLVKRTGEKVFLECVQDMDHENMFWYRQDPGLGLRLIYFSYDVKMKEKGDIPEGYSVSREKKERFSLILESASTNQTSMYLCASSLWGDRGSNQPQHFGDGTRLSIL.

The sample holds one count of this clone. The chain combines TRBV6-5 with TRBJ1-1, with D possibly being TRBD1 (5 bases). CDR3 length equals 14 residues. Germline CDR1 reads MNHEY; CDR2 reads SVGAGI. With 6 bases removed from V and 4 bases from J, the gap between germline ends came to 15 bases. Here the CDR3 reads CASSPGGFGTEAFF. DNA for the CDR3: TGTGCCAGCAGCCCGGGGGGGTTCGGCACTGAAGCTTTCTTT.

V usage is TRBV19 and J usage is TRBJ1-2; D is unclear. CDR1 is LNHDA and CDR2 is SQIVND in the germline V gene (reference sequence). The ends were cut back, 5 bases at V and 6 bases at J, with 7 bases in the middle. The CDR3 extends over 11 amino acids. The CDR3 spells CASSRWDGYTF. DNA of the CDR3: TGTGCCAGTAGTCGCTGGGATGGCTACACCTTC. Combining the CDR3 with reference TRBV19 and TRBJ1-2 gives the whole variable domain DGGITQSPKYLFRKEGQNVTLSCEQNLNHDAMYWYRQDPGQGLRLIYYSQIVNDFQKGDIAEGYSVSREKKESFPLTVTSAQKNPTAFYLCASSRWDGYTFGSGTRLTVV.

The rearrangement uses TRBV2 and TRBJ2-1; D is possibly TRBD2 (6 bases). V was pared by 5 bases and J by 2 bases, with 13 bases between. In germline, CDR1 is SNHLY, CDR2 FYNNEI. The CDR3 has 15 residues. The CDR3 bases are TGTGCCAGCAGTCCTATGGGAGGCACCTACAATGAGCAGTTCTTC. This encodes CASSPMGGTYNEQFF.

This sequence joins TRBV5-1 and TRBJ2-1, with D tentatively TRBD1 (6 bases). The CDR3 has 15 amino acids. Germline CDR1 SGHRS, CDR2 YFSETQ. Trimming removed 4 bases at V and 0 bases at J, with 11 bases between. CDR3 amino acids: CASSQDRSSYNEQFF. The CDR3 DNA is TGCGCCAGCAGCCAGGACAGAAGCTCCTACAATGAGCAGTTCTTC.

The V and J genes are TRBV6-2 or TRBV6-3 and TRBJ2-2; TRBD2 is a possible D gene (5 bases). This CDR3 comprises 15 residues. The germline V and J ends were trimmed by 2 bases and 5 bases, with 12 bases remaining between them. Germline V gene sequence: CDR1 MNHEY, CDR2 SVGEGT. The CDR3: CASSYRGLGTGELFF. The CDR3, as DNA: TGTGCCAGCAGTTACCGCGGGTTAGGGACCGGGGAGCTGTTTTTT.

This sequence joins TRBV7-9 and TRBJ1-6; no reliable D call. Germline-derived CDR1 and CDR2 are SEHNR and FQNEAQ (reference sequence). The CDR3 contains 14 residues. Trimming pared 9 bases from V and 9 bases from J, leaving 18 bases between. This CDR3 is CASTLGIGSSPLHF. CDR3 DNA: TGTGCCAGTACACTAGGGATCGGTAGTTCACCCCTCCACTTT. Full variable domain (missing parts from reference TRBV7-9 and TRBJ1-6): DTGVSQNPRHKITKRGQNVTFRCDPISEHNRLYWYRQTLGQGPEFLTYFQNEAQLEKSRLLSDRFSAERPKGSFSTLEIQRTEQGDSAMYLCASTLGIGSSPLHFGNGTRLTVT.

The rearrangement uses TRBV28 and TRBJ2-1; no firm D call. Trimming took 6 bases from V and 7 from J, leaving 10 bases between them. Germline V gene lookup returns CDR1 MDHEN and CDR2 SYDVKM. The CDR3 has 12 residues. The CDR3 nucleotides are TGTGCCAGCAGGCCCGGGCGGAATGAGCAGTTCTTC. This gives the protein CASRPGRNEQFF.

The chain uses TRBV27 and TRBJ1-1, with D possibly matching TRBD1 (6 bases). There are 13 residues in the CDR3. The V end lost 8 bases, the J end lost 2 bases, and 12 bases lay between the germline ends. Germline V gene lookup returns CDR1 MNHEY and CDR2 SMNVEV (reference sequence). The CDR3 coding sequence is TGTGCCAGCCGGGGGGGCAGAAACACTGAAGCTTTCTTT. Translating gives CASRGGRNTEAFF.

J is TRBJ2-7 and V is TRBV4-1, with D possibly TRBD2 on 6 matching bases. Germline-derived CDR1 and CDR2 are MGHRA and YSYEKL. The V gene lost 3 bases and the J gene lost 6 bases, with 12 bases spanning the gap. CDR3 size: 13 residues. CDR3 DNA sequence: TGCGCCAGCAGCCAGGGGCCAGCGGGCGAGCAGTACTTC. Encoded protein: CASSQGPAGEQYF.